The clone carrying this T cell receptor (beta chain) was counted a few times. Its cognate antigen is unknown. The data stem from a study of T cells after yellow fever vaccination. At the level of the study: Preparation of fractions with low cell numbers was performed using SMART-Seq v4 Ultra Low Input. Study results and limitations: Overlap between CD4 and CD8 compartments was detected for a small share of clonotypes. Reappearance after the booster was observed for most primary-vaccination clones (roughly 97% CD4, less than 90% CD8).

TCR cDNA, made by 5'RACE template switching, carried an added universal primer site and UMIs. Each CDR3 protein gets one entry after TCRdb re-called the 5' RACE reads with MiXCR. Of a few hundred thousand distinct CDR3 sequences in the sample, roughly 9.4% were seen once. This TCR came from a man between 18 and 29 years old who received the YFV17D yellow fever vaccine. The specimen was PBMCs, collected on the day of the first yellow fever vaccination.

The DNA of the CDR3 is TGTGCCAGCAGCCACCCCACAGGGAGGTATGGCTACACCTTC. This translates into CASSHPTGRYGYTF. The V and J genes are TRBV4-2 and TRBJ1-2, with D perhaps matching TRBD1 (6 bases). Germline V CDR1 and CDR2: LGHNA, YNFKEQ. The germline V and J ends were trimmed by 3 bases and 5 bases, with 13 bases remaining between them. The CDR3 runs to 14 residues.